This passage covers 10 T cell receptor beta chains from one sample sequenced in a study of breast tumors, draining lymph nodes, adjacent tissues (dated by TCRdb to the mid-2010s). The axillary draining lymph nodes of breast cancer patients were the source of the lymph node samples. Library creation used multiplex PCR. Data came from an Illumina HiSeq 2000. TCRdb redid the processing of the public reads, applying fastp at Q25 and MiXCR, and retained in-frame beta chains. Rows matching on CDR3 protein sequence are summarized as one entry with the most common DNA and genes. The sample table lists about 230,000 distinct CDR3 sequences, approximately 29% of them with a count of one. The top ten clones comprise approximately 1.5% of the sample. Sequenced material: axillary lymph node tissue. These receptors were obtained from a female donor with breast cancer. Some clones in this sample may be carry-over from other donors' samples.

At least ten counts were recorded for this clonotype. The CDR3 loop reads CASSQAGTGGYTF. CDR3 nucleotides: TGTGCCAGCAGCCAAGCTGGGACAGGCGGCTACACCTTC. The genes are TRBV3-1 and TRBJ1-2; TRBD1 agrees at 8 bases. The CDR3 spans 13 residues. V trimming: 1 base; J trimming: 8 bases; junction bases outside the gene matches: 3. The germline V gene encodes CDR1 LGHDT and CDR2 YNNKEL (reference sequence).

This clonotype was recorded many times. This sequence joins TRBV19 and TRBJ2-7; D is uncertain. This CDR3 region has 12 residues. CDR1 is LNHDA, CDR2 SQIVND, per germline (reference sequence). Trimming stripped 4 bases from V and 3 bases from J, with 7 bases between. CDR3 coding DNA: TGTGCCAGTAGTAACCCAGGCTACGAGCAGTACTTC. Its translation: CASSNPGYEQYF.

There are many counts of this clonotype. The gene calls are TRBV7-2 and TRBJ1-5; no reliable D call. The CDR3 contains 14 residues. CDR1 SGHTA and CDR2 FQGNSA come from the germline V gene. The V end was cut by 2 bases, the J end by 6 bases, with 11 bases between. In nucleotides, the CDR3 is TGTGCCAGCAGCTTAAGCAGCGTTGTTCAGCCCCAGCATTTT. Its protein product is CASSLSSVVQPQHF.

This clonotype was seen a handful of times. The rearrangement links TRBV10-1 to TRBJ2-1; the match to TRBD2 covers 9 bases. The V gene's germline CDR1 is WNHNN and CDR2 SYGVQD (reference sequence). The CDR3 is 16 residues long. Trimming took 3 bases from V and 2 from J; bases not matched to a gene: 5. The CDR3 sequence is CASSDGGRDPYNEQFF. In nucleotides, the CDR3 is TGCGCCAGCAGTGATGGCGGGAGGGACCCCTACAATGAGCAGTTCTTC.

This clonotype was counted many times. The V and J genes are TRBV6-5 and TRBJ2-7; TRBD1 is a possible D gene (6 bases). The CDR3 contains 12 residues. V was trimmed by 7 bases and J by 5 bases, leaving 12 bases between them. CDR1 and CDR2 (germline): MNHEY, SVGAGI. The CDR3 bases are TGTGCCAGCACAAACTCAGGGGACGAGCAGTACTTC. Translating it yields CASTNSGDEQYF.

Ten or more counts support this clonotype. The chain recombines TRBV6-5 with TRBJ1-5; 10 nucleotides match TRBD1. Germline V gene sequence: CDR1 MNHEY, CDR2 SVGAGI. After removal of 6 bases from V and 11 bases from J, the junction contained 10 bases not matched to a gene. The CDR3 is 14 residues long. CDR3: CASSRPDRGWTQHF. CDR3 in DNA: TGTGCCAGCAGCAGGCCGGACAGGGGGTGGACCCAGCATTTT.

This clonotype was found a few times. The J gene is TRBJ2-1, the V gene TRBV6-2 or TRBV6-3; D remains unclear. The germline V and J ends were trimmed by 0 bases and 0 bases, with 21 bases remaining between them. The CDR3 is made up of 20 amino acids. Germline lookup yields CDR1 MNHEY and CDR2 SVGEGT. CDR3 in amino acids: CASSYSTLPLGSSSYNEQFF. CDR3 DNA sequence: TGTGCCAGCAGTTACTCGACTCTCCCCCTAGGGTCCAGCTCCTACAATGAGCAGTTCTTC.

The chain uses TRBV6-6 and TRBJ1-1, with D tentatively TRBD1 (5 bases). The V gene's germline CDR1 is MNHNY and CDR2 SVGAGI (reference sequence). The CDR3 runs to 16 residues. Trimming shortened V by 5 bases and J by 0 bases, and 16 bases separated the two germline ends. CDR3 amino acids: CASSERVGGMNTEAFF. The CDR3 DNA follows: TGTGCCAGCAGTGAAAGGGTTGGGGGTATGAACACTGAAGCTTTCTTT.

In its sample, this clonotype was seen many times. V is TRBV19 and J is TRBJ2-3; 9 bases fit TRBD1. Looked up from germline, CDR1 is LNHDA and CDR2 is SQIVND (reference sequence). This CDR3 has 16 residues. The V and J ends lost 4 bases and 1 base, in that order; junction bases with no gene match: 6. The CDR3 DNA sequence: TGTGCCAGTAGTAACCGGGGACAGGGAGGCACAGATACGCAGTATTTT. This codes for CASSNRGQGGTDTQYF.

The chain couples TRBV9 to TRBJ1-1; D is unresolved. This CDR3 has 14 residues. V dropped 7 bases and J dropped 3 bases, with 16 bases sitting between them. Germline V lookup: CDR1 SGDLS, CDR2 YYNGEE. CDR3 residues: CASGLGRKDTEAFF. The DNA of the CDR3 is TGTGCCAGCGGCCTCGGACGTAAGGACACTGAAGCTTTCTTT.